A single sample is the source of the 11 T cell receptor beta chains below, sequenced in a study of breast tumors, draining lymph nodes, adjacent tissues. The lymph nodes were axillary draining lymph nodes from breast cancer patients. TCRdb independently ran MiXCR on the multiplex PCR reads; one entry per CDR3 protein. In the table there are 180,000 or so distinct CDR3 sequences, roughly 31% of which are singletons. The sample taken for sequencing was axillary lymph node tissue. These receptors were taken from a female donor with breast cancer. Some clones in this sample may be carry-over from other donors' samples.

Concerning this clonotype itself: The conserved phenylalanine or tryptophan is not found at the CDR3 terminus, so this likely reflects a read error. Because the CDR3's place on the DNA is in doubt, the DNA is left out and the CDR3 is given as listed by TCRdb. The rearrangement links TRBV20-1 to TRBJ1-2; TRBD1 was called by the table and not checked on the DNA. The germline CDR1 and CDR2 sequences are DFQATT and SNEGSKA (reference sequence). Ends included, the CDR3 has 8 residues. The CDR3 sequence is CSAKTGDI.

V gene TRBV6-5 combines with J gene TRBJ1-2; 8 nucleotides match TRBD1. Trimming at V came to 5 bases and at J to 9 bases, leaving 11 bases not matched to a gene. This CDR3 contains 14 residues. The V gene's germline CDR1 is MNHEY and CDR2 SVGAGI. CDR3 amino acids: CASSPGTGPWRYTF. The CDR3 DNA reads as TGTGCCAGCAGTCCTGGGACAGGACCTTGGCGCTACACCTTC.

Ten or more counts support this clonotype. The chain recombines TRBV3-1 with TRBJ2-7; 12 positions match TRBD2. CDR1 is LGHDT, CDR2 YNNKEL, per germline (reference sequence). This CDR3 spans 12 amino acids. V lost 2 bases to trimming and J lost 12 bases; unmatched junction nucleotides: 2. CDR3 coding DNA: TGTGCCAGCAGCCAACCTAGCGGGGGGGTGTACTTC. Its protein is CASSQPSGGVYF.

The sample holds one count of this clonotype. The V and J genes are TRBV4-1 and TRBJ1-1; TRBD1 might be the D (6 bases). Trimming left V 2 bases short and J 4 bases short, with 8 bases between. Germline V gene lookup returns CDR1 MGHRA and CDR2 YSYEKL. CDR3 length: 13 residues. The CDR3 sequence is CASSQMGATEAFF. The CDR3 DNA follows: TGCGCCAGCAGCCAAATGGGGGCCACTGAAGCTTTCTTT.

To note about this clonotype: A much larger clonotype is one base distant, so this may be a read error. This CDR3 fails to terminate in the conserved phenylalanine or tryptophan, so it likely reflects a read error. The V call is TRBV20-1, the J call TRBJ2-7; 7 bases map to TRBD2. Losses at the gene ends were 2 bases for V and 0 bases for J; bases not matched to a gene: 10. Germline loops: CDR1 DFQATT, CDR2 SNEGSKA (reference sequence). CDR3 length: 16 residues. Here the CDR3 reads CSARKVTSASSYEQYL. The CDR3 DNA reads TGCAGTGCTAGAAAGGTCACTAGCGCTTCCTCCTACGAGCAGTACCTC.

This clonotype was recorded many times. The chain employs TRBV20-1 and TRBJ1-6; 10 nucleotides match TRBD1. In germline, CDR1 is DFQATT, CDR2 SNEGSKA (reference sequence). Trimming cost V 6 bases and J 7 bases; bases outside gene matches: 9. The length of the CDR3 is 15 residues. The CDR3 loop reads CSARQGATWNSPLHF. CDR3 nucleotides: TGCAGTGCAAGACAGGGGGCGACCTGGAATTCACCCCTCCACTTT.

The V gene is TRBV25-1, the J gene TRBJ1-1; 10 bases match TRBD1. This CDR3 is built from 15 residues. CDR1 and CDR2 (germline): MGHDK, SYGVNS. V was clipped by 4 bases and J by 1 base; unmatched bases: 3. In DNA, the CDR3 is TGTGCCAGCAGTGTCCGACAGGGGGCGAACACTGAAGCTTTCTTT. This sequence encodes CASSVRQGANTEAFF.

This clonotype came up many times. V and J are TRBV6-5 and TRBJ2-7; D might be TRBD1 (6 bases). In germline, CDR1 is MNHEY, CDR2 SVGAGI. CDR3 length: 13 residues. The germline V and J ends were trimmed by 6 bases and 7 bases, with 16 bases remaining between them. The CDR3 sequence is CASRRNRAKEQYF. Written as DNA, the CDR3 is TGTGCCAGCAGACGGAACAGGGCTAAAGAGCAGTACTTC.

This clonotype was seen many times. This rearrangement joins TRBV7-9 to TRBJ2-1; 13 bases line up with TRBD2. Germline V gene lookup returns CDR1 SEHNR and CDR2 FQNEAQ (reference sequence). The CDR3 is made up of 15 amino acids. Trimming at V came to 5 bases and at J to 5 bases, leaving 3 bases not matched to a gene. The CDR3 reads CASSLGTSGDNEQFF. CDR3 coding DNA: TGTGCCAGCAGCCTGGGGACTAGCGGGGACAATGAGCAGTTCTTC.

This clonotype was found many times. This chain connects TRBV12-5 to TRBJ2-1; 9 nucleotides agree with TRBD2. Germline CDR1 LGHNT, CDR2 FRNRAP. The length of the CDR3 is 17 residues. The V segment lost 2 bases and the J segment 1 base; nucleotides outside the gene matches: 6. The CDR3 nucleotides read TGTGCTAGTGGTTTGAGGAAAGCGGGAGGTTCCTACAATGAGCAGTTCTTC. Its translation is CASGLRKAGGSYNEQFF.

Concerning this clonotype: A single base separates this from a much larger clone, so it may be a read error. This chain connects TRBV20-1 to TRBJ2-1; D gene uncertain. From germline, CDR1 is DFQATT and CDR2 SNEGSKA (reference sequence). The CDR3 covers 12 residues. The CDR3 region has the DNA TGCAGTGCTCGCGAGGACCACAGTGAGCCGTTCTTC. The encoded protein is CSAREDHSEPFF.